This is a list of T cell receptor beta chains from one sample in a study of cytomegalovirus exposure and HLA in healthy donors. TCRdb's table, derived via immunoSEQ multiplex PCR, lists solely in-frame clones and lacks some. The sample includes about 120,000 clones, 60% to 75% of them seen just once. The sample consisted of PBMCs. The receptors originated from a woman aged 40 to 50 in good health and CMV-seropositive. Each CDR3 is given with its conserved first and last residue. A D gene is named only where the DNA matches it firmly. Clone size appears in some rows only: once, few, many, or a class for an expanded clone.

j_call,clone_size,d_call,v_call,cdr3_nt,cdr3_aa
TRBJ1-3,.,.,TRBV5-4,TGTGCCAGCAGCTTCTGGGGGGGAGGTGGAAACACCATATATTTT,CASSFWGGGGNTIYF
TRBJ2-2,.,.,TRBV25-1,TGTGCCAGCAGTGGTCTAGAATCCCACACCGGGGAGCTGTTTTTT,CASSGLESHTGELFF
TRBJ1-1,few,.,TRBV6-1,TGTGCCAGCAGCCGGGAGGGGACTGAAGCTTTCTTT,CASSREGTEAFF
TRBJ1-2,few,.,TRBV7-9,TGTTCCAGCAGCTTAGGGACAACTTATGGCTACACCTTC,CSSSLGTTYGYTF
TRBJ2-5,.,TRBD1,TRBV28,TGTGCCAGCAGTTTCGCCACTGAGACAGGGGAGACCCAGTACTTC,CASSFATETGETQYF
TRBJ2-1,.,TRBD2,TRBV4-3,TGCGCCAGCAGCCAAGATGCGCCTAGCGGGGGAGCCTACAATGAGCAGTTCTTC,CASSQDAPSGGAYNEQFF
TRBJ2-7,.,.,TRBV12-5,TGTGCTAGTGGTCATGGACAGCAACATTACGAGCAGTACTTC,CASGHGQQHYEQYF
TRBJ2-5,.,TRBD1,TRBV27,TGTGCCAGCAGCCGGAGGACAGGGGAAGGGGCCCAGTACTTC,CASSRRTGEGAQYF
TRBJ2-7,.,.,TRBV6-6,TGTGCCAGCAGTTACTCGGACACCCGCGAGCAGTACTTC,CASSYSDTREQYF
TRBJ2-1,few,.,TRBV4-1,TGCGCCAGCAGCCAAGTGGCGGGCAATGAGCAGTTCTTC,CASSQVAGNEQFF
TRBJ1-1,few,.,TRBV5-5,TGTGCCAGCAGCTTGATGGCAGGATACGCTTTCTTT,CASSLMAGYAFF
TRBJ2-5,once,.,TRBV5-1,TGCGCCAGCAGCTTGAGCCAGTCTACAGGGTATACCCAGTACTTC,CASSLSQSTGYTQYF
TRBJ1-1,.,TRBD1,TRBV6-1,TGTGCCAGCAGTGACCGCTGGACAGGGAGGGGGGCTTTCTTT,CASSDRWTGRGAFF
TRBJ2-3,.,.,TRBV27,TGTGCCAGCAGCATTCGGGTCCTATGGACAGATACGCAGTATTTT,CASSIRVLWTDTQYF
TRBJ2-3,.,.,TRBV5-1,TGCGCCAGCAGCTTGGAAACAGGCAGAGATACGCAGTATTTT,CASSLETGRDTQYF
TRBJ2-2,.,.,TRBV6-1,TGTGCCAGCAGGATCCAGGGACACGCCGGGGAGCTGTTTTTT,CASRIQGHAGELFF
TRBJ2-5,.,TRBD2,TRBV9,TGTGCCAGCAGCGTACCGGCGGGAGGGACGGAGACCCAGTACTTC,CASSVPAGGTETQYF
TRBJ2-3,.,TRBD2,TRBV30,TGTGCCTGGAGCGGGGGAGGGAGAAGCACAGATACGCAGTATTTT,CAWSGGGRSTDTQYF
TRBJ2-5,.,TRBD2,TRBV27,TGTGCCAGCAGTTCCCTCGGCCCAAAAATTAGCGGGGGGCGACAAGAGACCCAGTACTTC,CASSSLGPKISGGRQETQYF
TRBJ2-3,.,TRBD2,TRBV29-1,TGCAGCGTTAGCGGGAGGGTCGCAGATACGCAGTATTTT,CSVSGRVADTQYF
TRBJ1-6,.,TRBD1,TRBV5-6,TGTGCCAGCAGCTTCGTTCTTGGGGACAGTTATAATTCACCCCTCCACTTT,CASSFVLGDSYNSPLHF
TRBJ2-5,.,.,TRBV7-9,TGTGCCAGCAGCGAATGGCAGATACAAGAGACCCAGTACTTC,CASSEWQIQETQYF
TRBJ1-1,.,.,TRBV2,TGTGCCAGCAGTCCCCGAAACATGAACACTGAAGCTTTCTTT,CASSPRNMNTEAFF
TRBJ2-7,.,.,TRBV4-1,TGCGCCAGCAGCCAAGAACCCAAGGGGGGGGAACATCTGGACTTC,CASSQEPKGGEHLDF
TRBJ2-7,.,.,TRBV27,TGTGCCAGCAGTTTATCCCATGACTATTCCTACGAGCAGTACTTC,CASSLSHDYSYEQYF
TRBJ2-2,.,TRBD2,TRBV4-1,TGCGCCAGCAGCCCGGGACCTCTAGCGGGGGGGACCGGGGAGCTGTTTTTT,CASSPGPLAGGTGELFF
TRBJ1-2,.,.,TRBV9,TGTGCCAGCAGCGAGGGGGAGAACTATGGCTACACCTTC,CASSEGENYGYTF
TRBJ1-1,.,.,TRBV7-9,TGTGCCGGTACGGTGTCAGGCATAGGAACTGAAGCTTTCTTT,CAGTVSGIGTEAFF
TRBJ2-1,.,.,TRBV6-5,TGTGCCAGCAGTTTCGAAACAGGGCTAGGGTCAACTAGGCAGTTCTTC,CASSFETGLGSTRQFF
TRBJ1-4,.,TRBD1,TRBV7-2,TGTGCCAGCAGAAGTACAGGGGTGACTAATGAAAAACTGTTTTTT,CASRSTGVTNEKLFF
TRBJ1-1,few,.,TRBV7-8,TGTGCCAGCAGCTTAGTGCAGGGTTCGAACACTGAAGCTTTCTTT,CASSLVQGSNTEAFF
TRBJ2-4,.,.,TRBV28,TGTGCCAGCAGATTTACAGGGATTCCAGCCAAAAACATTCAGTACTTC,CASRFTGIPAKNIQYF
TRBJ2-7,once,TRBD1,TRBV30,TGTGCCTGGAGTTCCCGACAGGGGCTTTTCTACGAGCAGTACTTC,CAWSSRQGLFYEQYF
TRBJ2-1,.,TRBD1,TRBV7-9,TGTGCCAGCAGCTCACGGGACAGGGGTTACAATGAGCAGTTCTTC,CASSSRDRGYNEQFF
TRBJ2-1,few,TRBD2,TRBV4-3,TGCGCCAGCAGCCAAGACCATAGCGGGAGGGCCTACAATGAGCAGTTCTTC,CASSQDHSGRAYNEQFF
TRBJ1-4,.,.,TRBV28,TGTGCCAGCAGTTTGGGGGGGCAAGGTGAAAAACTGTTTTTT,CASSLGGQGEKLFF
TRBJ1-6,.,.,TRBV4-3,TGCGCCAGCAGCCAAGTCACCGGGGGAAATCCACCCCTCCACTTT,CASSQVTGGNPPLHF
TRBJ2-1,.,.,TRBV20-1,TGCAGTGCTATGGGACTTGAGCAGTTCTTC,CSAMGLEQFF
TRBJ2-2,.,.,TRBV7-8,TGTGCCAGCAGCCTTTACGACTCCGCAGGGTTCGGGGAGCTGTTTTTT,CASSLYDSAGFGELFF
TRBJ1-5,.,.,TRBV5-5,TGTGCCAGCAGCGACGGACAGTCCAGCAATCAGCCCCAGCATTTT,CASSDGQSSNQPQHF
TRBJ2-7,.,.,TRBV6-5,TGTGCCAGCAGTTACACAGACAGCTTATCCTACGAGCAGTACTTC,CASSYTDSLSYEQYF
TRBJ2-3,.,TRBD2,TRBV7-9,TGTGCCAGCAGCCCGACTAGCGTGGTTGGTGCAGATACGCAGTATTTT,CASSPTSVVGADTQYF
TRBJ1-2,.,TRBD1,TRBV6-1,TGTGCCAGCAGTCCCCGGGACAGCTATGGCTACACCTTC,CASSPRDSYGYTF
TRBJ2-5,.,TRBD2,TRBV15,TGTGCCACCAGCGGGGACTACGTGGAGACCCAGTACTTC,CATSGDYVETQYF
TRBJ1-5,.,.,TRBV10-3,TGTGCCATCAGGTCCACAAGCAATCAGCCCCAGCATTTT,CAIRSTSNQPQHF
TRBJ1-2,.,TRBD1,TRBV18,TGTGCCAGCTCGACGGGACAGGGGGCGTATGGCTACACCTTC,CASSTGQGAYGYTF
TRBJ2-7,.,TRBD2,TRBV4-1,TGCGCCAGCAGCCAAGAAGCGACTAGCGCTTCGGGGCAGTACTTC,CASSQEATSASGQYF
TRBJ2-3,.,.,TRBV5-1,TGCGCCGGTCGGGAGCGAAGCAGCACAGATACGCAGTATTTT,CAGRERSSTDTQYF
TRBJ2-1,.,TRBD2,TRBV6-6,TGTGCCAGCGGGGGGAGGGGAAACTTAAACAATGAGCAGTTCTTC,CASGGRGNLNNEQFF
TRBJ2-3,.,.,TRBV5-4,TGTGCCAGCAGCGGAACTGGGAGGGATACGCAGTATTTT,CASSGTGRDTQYF
TRBJ2-1,.,.,TRBV29-1,TGCAGCGTGGCCCCTGGGCAGGGTGGTGAGCAGTTCTTC,CSVAPGQGGEQFF
TRBJ2-2,.,TRBD1,TRBV29-1,TGCAGCGTTGTACCCGGGACAGGGGCCGGGGAGCTGTTTTTT,CSVVPGTGAGELFF
TRBJ1-1,.,TRBD1,TRBV29-1,TGCAGCGTTAGAGAATGGGACAGGGAAACTGAAGCTTTCTTT,CSVREWDRETEAFF